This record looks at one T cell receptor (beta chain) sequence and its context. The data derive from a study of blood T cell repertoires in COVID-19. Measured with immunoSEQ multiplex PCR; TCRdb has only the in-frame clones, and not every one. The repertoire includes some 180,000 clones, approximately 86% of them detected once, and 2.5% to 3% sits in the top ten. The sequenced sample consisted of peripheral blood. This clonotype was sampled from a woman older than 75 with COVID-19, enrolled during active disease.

CDR3: CASSLGTSGAYEQYF. DNA for the CDR3: TGTGCCAGCAGCTTAGGGACTAGCGGGGCCTACGAGCAGTACTTC. The chain couples TRBV11-2 to TRBJ2-7, with 12 positions matching TRBD2. Germline trimming cut 1 base from V and 2 bases from J; bases unmatched to any gene: 0. Germline V CDR1 and CDR2: SGHAT, FQNNGV. The CDR3 runs to 15 residues.